A selection of T cell receptor beta chains follows, all from one sample in a study of metastatic and nonmetastatic thyroid tumors. TCRdb re-called the PCR reads through MiXCR. Of over 45,000 clones in the sample, under 30% were seen once. The sample consisted of blood. The receptors stem from a male donor with papillary thyroid cancer or a benign thyroid nodule (not recorded which). Some clones in this sample may be carry-over from other donors' samples. Both conserved end residues are part of each CDR3. D genes are given only for firm matches. Some rows have no size entry. The others give once, few or many, or a class for an expanded clone.

TRBJ2-7 | TRBV20-1 | many | NA | TGCAGTGCTAGCCAAACAGGCTACGAGCAGTACTTC | CSASQTGYEQYF
TRBJ2-5 | TRBV6-1 | NA | TRBD1 | TGTGCCAGCAGTGAGGTGACAGGGCCGACGAGGACCCAGTACTTC | CASSEVTGPTRTQYF
TRBJ2-7 | TRBV6-2/TRBV6-3 | few | TRBD2 | TGTGCCACCCAGGGACTAGCGGTATACGAGCAGTACTTC | CATQGLAVYEQYF
TRBJ2-3 | TRBV11-1 | NA | NA | TGTGCCAGCAGCTTAGTAGTAGCAAACACAGATACGCAGTATTTT | CASSLVVANTDTQYF
TRBJ1-1 | TRBV5-1 | many | TRBD1 | TGCGCCAGCAGTAGGGGGCAATGGAACACTGAAGCTTTCTTT | CASSRGQWNTEAFF
TRBJ1-1 | TRBV15 | many | TRBD1 | TGTGCCACCAGCAGCGAACAGGGGAAGGCTGAAGCTTTCTTT | CATSSEQGKAEAFF
TRBJ2-1 | TRBV11-3 | NA | NA | TGTGCCAGCAGCTTATTTCAGGATGAGCAGTTCTTC | CASSLFQDEQFF
TRBJ1-2 | TRBV7-9 | few | TRBD1 | TGTGCCAGCAGCTTAGGACAGGGTGGCTACACCTTC | CASSLGQGGYTF
TRBJ2-7 | TRBV2 | many | NA | TGTGCCAGAGACTACGAAGGCTCCTACGAGCAGTACTTC | CARDYEGSYEQYF
TRBJ2-7 | TRBV18 | many | TRBD1 | TGTGCCAGCTCACGTACGGGACAGGGGTTAAGAGGCGAGCAGTACTTC | CASSRTGQGLRGEQYF
TRBJ2-5 | TRBV3-1 | NA | NA | TGTGCCAGCAGCCAAGCTCTGACTCGGCGGGGAGAAGAGACCCAGTACTTC | CASSQALTRRGEETQYF
TRBJ2-5 | TRBV9 | many | TRBD2 | TGTGCCAGCACCCTCGGGGGGGGAGAGGGGACCCAGTACTTC | CASTLGGGEGTQYF
TRBJ1-5 | TRBV5-5 | many | NA | TGTGCCAGCAGCTTGGCCGAAAGCAATCAGCCCCAGCATTTT | CASSLAESNQPQHF
TRBJ2-6 | TRBV6-4 | NA | NA | TGTGCCAGCAGTGGTCCCGGGACGGACCTTTCTGGGGCCAACGTCCTGACTTTC | CASSGPGTDLSGANVLTF
TRBJ2-1 | TRBV2 | many | NA | TGTGCCAGCGATGACAATGAGCAGTTCTTC | CASDDNEQFF
TRBJ2-3 | TRBV24-1 | few | NA | TGTGCCACCGCAGACAACACAGATACGCAGTATTTT | CATADNTDTQYF
TRBJ2-2 | TRBV5-1 | NA | TRBD2 | TGCGCCAGCAGGGCCGGGACTAGCGGGGCCGGGGAGCTGTTTTTT | CASRAGTSGAGELFF
TRBJ2-7 | TRBV2 | many | NA | TGTGCCATCCGTGACGGGACTGATAACGAGCAGTACTTC | CAIRDGTDNEQYF
TRBJ2-3 | TRBV2 | many | NA | TGTGCCGGCAGCCCGGGACACACCCGCACAGATACGCAGTATTTT | CAGSPGHTRTDTQYF
TRBJ1-5 | TRBV15 | many | NA | TGTGCCACCAGCAGACTAATCGCGGGCAATCAGCCCCAGCATTTT | CATSRLIAGNQPQHF
TRBJ2-2 | TRBV20-1 | NA | TRBD1 | TGCAGTGCCAAGACCCCAGGGGGCACGGGGGAGCTGTTTTTT | CSAKTPGGTGELFF
TRBJ1-6 | TRBV27 | medium-sized | NA | TGTGCCAGCAGACGTACAGGGATGCGGAGTTCACCCCTCCACTTT | CASRRTGMRSSPLHF
TRBJ2-5 | TRBV28 | many | TRBD1 | TGTGCCAGCAGTCCGCTGGGACAGGGTGTCGTGACCCAGTACTTC | CASSPLGQGVVTQYF
TRBJ2-4 | TRBV5-4 | few | TRBD1 | TGTGCCAGCAGCTTGGAAGGACAGGGCCAAGCCAAAAACATTCAGTACTTC | CASSLEGQGQAKNIQYF
TRBJ1-4 | TRBV20-1 | many | NA | TGCAGTGCTAGATCCCTCGGGACGGGGAGTGAAAAACTGTTTTTT | CSARSLGTGSEKLFF
TRBJ2-1 | TRBV6-1 | many | NA | TGTGCCAGCGGGTGGCCTGGGACCGACAATGAGCAGTTCTTC | CASGWPGTDNEQFF
TRBJ2-7 | TRBV20-1 | NA | TRBD2 | TGCAGTGCCAGGACTAGCGGGAGCCCCGAGCAGTACTTC | CSARTSGSPEQYF
TRBJ1-5 | TRBV6-2/TRBV6-3 | NA | NA | TGTGCCAGCATTTACGGGACAAGTGATCAGCCCCAGCATTTT | CASIYGTSDQPQHF
TRBJ2-2 | TRBV19 | NA | NA | TGTGCCAGCCGGGACGGGGCGGTCCCCGAGGAGCTGTTTTTT | CASRDGAVPEELFF
TRBJ2-7 | TRBV27 | few | NA | TGTGCCAGCTCCGCCGGGACGGCCGCCTACGAGCAGTACTTC | CASSAGTAAYEQYF
TRBJ2-7 | TRBV7-2 | NA | NA | TGTGCCAGCAGCACGTCACCATCCTACGAGCAGTACTTC | CASSTSPSYEQYF
TRBJ2-1 | TRBV20-1 | once | TRBD2 | TGCAGTGCTAGGGTCGGGGGGAGCTCCTACAATGAGCAGTTCTTC | CSARVGGSSYNEQFF
TRBJ1-2 | TRBV19 | many | TRBD1 | TGTGCCAGTAGTCCATGGACAGGAGTAGGGGGCTACACCTTC | CASSPWTGVGGYTF
TRBJ2-3 | TRBV2 | few | TRBD2 | TGTGCTAGCAGCACGGGAGCGGGATTCACAGATACGCAGTATTTT | CASSTGAGFTDTQYF
TRBJ2-3 | TRBV11-2 | NA | TRBD2 | TGTGCCAGCAGCACCCGGACTAGCGGGATGGGGACAGATACGCAGTATTTT | CASSTRTSGMGTDTQYF
TRBJ2-7 | TRBV10-3 | few | NA | TGTGCCATCAGTGGGGACGGAGAGAAGGAGCAGTACTTC | CAISGDGEKEQYF
TRBJ2-3 | TRBV6-1 | many | TRBD2 | TGTGCCAGCAAGGCGCCTAGCGGGAGGAGCACAGATACGCAGTATTTT | CASKAPSGRSTDTQYF
TRBJ1-3 | TRBV19 | many | NA | TGTGCCAGTAGTATCGGTGGAAACACCATATATTTT | CASSIGGNTIYF
TRBJ2-3 | TRBV3-1 | many | NA | TGTGCCAGCAGCCAAGCAATCGGGGGGCTTAGCACAGATACGCAGTATTTT | CASSQAIGGLSTDTQYF
TRBJ1-5 | TRBV3-1 | many | NA | TGTGCCAGCAGCCAAGATGGGGCACAGGTTAATCAGCCCCAGCATTTT | CASSQDGAQVNQPQHF
TRBJ2-7 | TRBV27 | many | TRBD2 | TGTGCCAGCACTTCGGGACTAGCGGGAGCCGAGCAGTACTTC | CASTSGLAGAEQYF
TRBJ2-5 | TRBV5-6 | NA | NA | TGTGCCAGCAGCTTGTGGCAGGGCCACCAAGAGACCCAGTACTTC | CASSLWQGHQETQYF
TRBJ2-3 | TRBV30 | many | TRBD1 | TGTGCCTGGAGTCCCTGGACAGGGGGCCTTGCAGATACGCAGTATTTT | CAWSPWTGGLADTQYF
TRBJ2-7 | TRBV5-1 | NA | NA | TGCGCCAGCAGCTTGGAGCCTGGGGATCCCCTCTACGAGCAGTACTTC | CASSLEPGDPLYEQYF
TRBJ2-7 | TRBV6-1 | few | TRBD1 | TGTGCCAGCAGTGAAGCGGACAGGGGCCCGTGGTACGAGCAGTACTTC | CASSEADRGPWYEQYF